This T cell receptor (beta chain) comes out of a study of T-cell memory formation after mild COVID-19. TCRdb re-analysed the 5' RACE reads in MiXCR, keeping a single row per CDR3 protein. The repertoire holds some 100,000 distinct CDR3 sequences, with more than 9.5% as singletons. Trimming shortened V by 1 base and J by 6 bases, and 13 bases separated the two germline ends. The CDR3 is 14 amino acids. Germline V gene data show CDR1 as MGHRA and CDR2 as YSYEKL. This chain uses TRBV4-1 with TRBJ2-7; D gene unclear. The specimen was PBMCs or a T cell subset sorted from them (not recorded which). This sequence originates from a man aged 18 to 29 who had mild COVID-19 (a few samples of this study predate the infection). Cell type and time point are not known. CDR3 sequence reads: CASSQGRMGVEQYF. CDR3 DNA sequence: TGCGCCAGCAGCCAAGGGCGCATGGGCGTCGAGCAGTACTTC.